Presented here are 26 T cell receptor beta chains from one specimen sequenced in a study of blood T cell repertoires in COVID-19. Profiled with immunoSEQ multiplex PCR; TCRdb holds only in-frame clones, not every one. The data show tens of thousands of clones, approximately 82% seen once. Sequenced input: peripheral blood. The receptors come from a man in his 60s with acute or convalescent COVID-19.

By sample fraction, this clone is medium-sized. This chain joins TRBV7-2 and TRBJ2-7, with D hard to call. Germline V gene sequence: CDR1 SGHTA, CDR2 FQGNSA. The CDR3 spans 15 residues. With 1 base removed from V and 5 bases from J, the gap between germline ends came to 15 bases. The CDR3 sequence: CASSLDSLIVDEQYF. CDR3 nucleotides: TGTGCCAGCAGCTTAGACAGCCTAATAGTGGACGAGCAGTACTTC.

V is TRBV7-9 and J is TRBJ2-1, with a possible D match to TRBD2 (6 bases). Per the germline V gene, CDR1 is SEHNR and CDR2 is FQNEAQ (reference sequence). V lost 5 bases and J 5 bases, leaving 16 bases between the germline ends. The CDR3 is made up of 15 amino acids. The CDR3 here is CASSPTGTQNNEQFF. The CDR3 nucleotides read TGTGCCAGCAGCCCAACCGGGACTCAGAACAATGAGCAGTTCTTC.

The genes are TRBV19 and TRBJ2-7; 9 bases agree with TRBD1. This CDR3 spans 15 amino acids. The J segment lost 1 base and the V segment lost 5 bases, leaving 6 bases of the junction unmatched. CDR1 is LNHDA, CDR2 SQIVND, per germline (reference sequence). The CDR3 DNA follows: TGTGCCAGTAGTGGGGGACAGGGATTTTCCTACGAGCAGTACTTC. It encodes CASSGGQGFSYEQYF.

The chain recombines TRBV11-2 with TRBJ1-2, with D possibly being TRBD1 (6 bases). Looked up from germline, CDR1 is SGHAT and CDR2 is FQNNGV. V lost 0 bases, J lost 4 bases, and 15 bases lay in between. This CDR3 is built from 16 residues. The CDR3 spells CASSLEGQGPFYGYTF. CDR3 nucleotides: TGTGCCAGCAGCTTAGAAGGTCAGGGGCCCTTCTATGGCTACACCTTC.

This clone was counted between two and nine times. The chain recombines TRBV7-2 with TRBJ1-5, with a weak D call TRBD1 (5 bases). The germline CDR1 and CDR2 sequences are SGHTA and FQGNSA. V lost 2 bases, J lost 6 bases, and 14 bases lay in between. The CDR3 runs 15 residues. The CDR3: CASSLSRERGQPQHF. The CDR3 DNA is TGTGCCAGCAGCTTATCTAGGGAAAGGGGTCAGCCCCAGCATTTT. The whole variable domain, remainder taken from reference TRBV7-2 and TRBJ1-5, is GAGVSQSPSNKVTEKGKDVELRCDPISGHTALYWYRQSLGQGLEFLIYFQGNSAPDKSGLPSDRFSAERTGGSVSTLTIQRTQQEDSAVYLCASSLSRERGQPQHFGDGTRLSIL.

The chain recombines TRBV6-1 with TRBJ1-2, with D perhaps TRBD1 (5 bases). Germline CDR1 MNHNS, CDR2 SASEGT. The CDR3 is 16 amino acids. The V gene lost 2 bases and the J gene lost 4 bases, with 17 bases spanning the gap. The CDR3 DNA reads as TGTGCCAGCAGTGAACGGGTCAGGGCCTCAGTCTATGGCTACACCTTC. The encoded protein is CASSERVRASVYGYTF.

CDR3 DNA sequence: TGTGCCACCAGTGATCCCGAACGTGCAGGATTCACAGATACGCAGTATTTT. Its protein is CATSDPERAGFTDTQYF. The chain is built from TRBV24-1 and TRBJ2-3; D ambiguous. The ends were cut back, 3 bases at V and 2 bases at J, with 17 bases in the middle. The germline gives CDR1 KGHDR, CDR2 SFDVKD. CDR3 length: 17 residues.

The chain links TRBV6-5 to TRBJ1-5; no clear D. V was cut by 7 bases and J by 6 bases, with 13 bases left in between. The germline V gene encodes CDR1 MNHEY and CDR2 SVGAGI. This CDR3 region has 13 residues. In DNA, the CDR3 is TGTGCCAGCATTGCTCAGATTTTTCAGCCCCAGCATTTT. The encoded protein is CASIAQIFQPQHF.

The V call is TRBV7-2, the J call TRBJ2-7; 7 bases are shared with TRBD1. The CDR3 extends over 18 amino acids. V dropped 4 bases and J dropped 0; count of bases not matched to a gene: 15. Per germline, CDR1 SGHTA and CDR2 FQGNSA. The DNA of the CDR3 is TGTGCCAGCAGCTCCCCGGCGAAACAGGGGATATTCTCCTACGAGCAGTACTTC. Amino acids: CASSSPAKQGIFSYEQYF.

The V and J genes are TRBV28 and TRBJ2-5; D perhaps matches TRBD1 (5 bases). Per the germline V gene, CDR1 is MDHEN and CDR2 is SYDVKM. CDR3 length: 14 residues. The V end was cut by 2 bases, the J end by 5 bases, with 12 bases between. The CDR3 DNA follows: TGTGCCAGCAGTTTAAGGGGATCTACCGAGACCCAGTACTTC. Translated: CASSLRGSTETQYF.

The CDR3: CASSLTPTAGTQYF. The DNA for the CDR3 is TGTGCCAGCAGCTTAACTCCCACAGCGGGGACCCAGTACTTC. This rearrangement joins TRBV7-3 to TRBJ2-5, with D possibly matching TRBD2 (6 bases). The CDR3 sequence is 14 residues long. CDR1 is SGHTA and CDR2 is FQGTGA in the germline V gene. Trimming removed 0 bases at V and 7 bases at J, with 12 bases between.

The CDR3 loop is CATSDSRGGDTDTQYF. Here the CDR3 DNA reads TGTGCCACCAGTGATTCGCGGGGGGGGGACACAGATACGCAGTATTTT. The chain is built from TRBV24-1 and TRBJ2-3; TRBD2 agrees at 9 bases. The CDR3 covers 16 residues. The ends lost 2 bases at V and 2 bases at J; junction bases unmatched: 4. Per germline, CDR1 KGHDR and CDR2 SFDVKD.

V is TRBV4-1 and J is TRBJ1-5, with D unresolved. V shed 2 bases and J shed 7 bases, with 12 bases lying between them. Per the germline V gene, CDR1 is MGHRA and CDR2 is YSYEKL. This CDR3 has 14 amino acids. CDR3 in amino acids: CASSQPPPGQPQHF. The CDR3 DNA sequence: TGCGCCAGCAGCCAACCGCCCCCGGGGCAGCCCCAGCATTTT.

This chain uses TRBV10-3 with TRBJ2-1, with D tentatively TRBD2 (7 bases). Germline V CDR1 and CDR2: ENHRY, SYGVKD. Trimming left V 1 base short and J 6 bases short, with 13 bases between. The CDR3 spans 15 residues. The CDR3 DNA reads as TGTGCCATCAGTGAGTGGGCGGGGGCCATCAATGAGCAGTTCTTC. Translating gives CAISEWAGAINEQFF.

The gene calls are TRBV6-4 and TRBJ1-3; D unclear. This CDR3 has 13 amino acids. The V end lost 7 bases, the J end lost 5 bases, and 12 bases lay between the germline ends. The V gene's germline CDR1 is MRHNA and CDR2 SNTAGT. Here the CDR3 reads CASNGLGRNTIYF. DNA for the CDR3: TGTGCCAGCAACGGACTTGGCCGAAACACCATATATTTT.

The chain is built from TRBV6-5 and TRBJ1-1; the D gene is possibly TRBD1 (5 bases). Trimming took off 6 bases at V and 1 base at J, with 12 bases between the two ends. The CDR3 is 14 amino acids. The germline CDR1 and CDR2 sequences are MNHEY and SVGAGI. The CDR3 nucleotides read TGTGCCAGCAGGGACGGGGGGGAGAACACTGAAGCTTTCTTT. Translation: CASRDGGENTEAFF.

CDR3 residues: CASSTGGTDTQYF. The CDR3 DNA is TGTGCCAGCAGCACGGGGGGCACAGATACGCAGTATTTT. The rearrangement joins TRBV7-3 to TRBJ2-3; D may be TRBD2 (6 bases). The CDR3 extends over 13 amino acids. V lost 5 bases and J lost 1, with 7 bases in between. Per the germline V gene, CDR1 is SGHTA and CDR2 is FQGTGA.

CDR3 sequence (DNA): TGTGCCTGGAGTCCGGAGGCGGCTACAGATACGCAGTATTTT. Protein: CAWSPEAATDTQYF. The chain is built from TRBV30 and TRBJ2-3, with D possibly matching TRBD2 (5 bases). The V end was cut by 2 bases, the J end by 3 bases, with 12 bases between. The CDR3 contains 14 residues. Germline CDR1 reads GTSNPN; CDR2 reads SVGIG (reference sequence).

The J gene is TRBJ1-4, the V gene TRBV27; TRBD1 matches at 9 bases. The V gene end was trimmed by 0 bases and the J gene end by 8 bases; junction bases not matched to a gene: 4. The CDR3 is 15 amino acids. Germline-derived CDR1 and CDR2 are MNHEY and SMNVEV (reference sequence). CDR3 DNA sequence: TGTGCCAGCAGTTTATCGTGGACAGGGGAGGAAAAACTGTTTTTT. It yields the protein CASSLSWTGEEKLFF. Full variable domain (missing parts from reference TRBV27 and TRBJ1-4): EAQVTQNPRYLITVTGKKLTVTCSQNMNHEYMSWYRQDPGLGLRQIYYSMNVEVTDKGDVPEGYKVSRKEKRNFPLILESPSPNQTSLYFCASSLSWTGEEKLFFGSGTQLSVL.

The chain employs TRBV9 and TRBJ2-7; no clear D. The CDR3 covers 11 residues. Trimming pared 3 bases from V and 3 bases from J, leaving 4 bases between. The germline gives CDR1 SGDLS, CDR2 YYNGEE. The CDR3 loop is CASSANYEQYF. CDR3 nucleotide sequence: TGTGCCAGCAGCGCCAACTACGAGCAGTACTTC.

This sequence joins TRBV4-2 and TRBJ1-5, with TRBD1 matching 7 bases. The V gene's germline CDR1 is LGHNA and CDR2 YNFKEQ. This CDR3 contains 16 residues. V dropped 1 base and J dropped 4; count of bases not matched to a gene: 7. The CDR3 bases are TGTGCCAGCAGCCAAGCCCAGACAGGGCAGAATCAGCCCCAGCATTTT. Translated, it gives CASSQAQTGQNQPQHF.

The chain employs TRBV18 and TRBJ2-7, with 10 bases aligning to TRBD1. Looked up from germline, CDR1 is KGHSH and CDR2 is LQKENI. V shed 2 bases, J shed 4 bases, and the junction held 5 bases outside the gene matches. The CDR3 is made up of 15 amino acids. DNA of the CDR3: TGTGCCAGCTCACCAGCCGGGACAGGGGAGTACGAGCAGTACTTC. Protein sequence: CASSPAGTGEYEQYF. Together with reference TRBV18 and TRBJ2-7, the CDR3 gives the full variable domain: NAGVMQNPRHLVRRRGQEARLRCSPMKGHSHVYWYRQLPEEGLKFMVYLQKENIIDESGMPKERFSAEFPKEGPSILRIQQVVRGDSAAYFCASSPAGTGEYEQYFGPGTRLTVT.

This clone was picked up a small number of times. CDR3 bases: TGTGCCAGCAGCTTGGCAGGGCGGCAGATCTATGGCTACACCTTC. Encoded protein: CASSLAGRQIYGYTF. This chain links TRBV5-4 with TRBJ1-2; tentative D call: TRBD1 (5 bases). The V gene's germline CDR1 is SGHNT and CDR2 YYREEE (reference sequence). Trimming cost V 0 bases and J 4 bases, with 13 bases left between them. This CDR3 is built from 15 residues.

V gene TRBV7-7 combines with J gene TRBJ1-3, with D tentatively TRBD1 (5 bases). The CDR3 extends over 15 amino acids. Germline CDR1 is SSHAT and CDR2 is FNYEAQ (reference sequence). The V gene lost 5 bases and the J gene lost 4 bases, with 15 bases spanning the gap. CDR3 amino acids: CASSPTGTEGNTIYF. CDR3 coding DNA: TGTGCCAGCAGCCCTACCGGGACTGAGGGAAACACCATATATTTT. Together with reference TRBV7-7 and TRBJ1-3, the CDR3 gives the full variable domain: GAGVSQSPRYKVTKRGQDVTLRCDPISSHATLYWYQQALGQGPEFLTYFNYEAQPDKSGLPSDRFSAERPEGSISTLTIQRTEQRDSAMYRCASSPTGTEGNTIYFGEGSWLTVV.

The chain uses TRBV7-9 and TRBJ2-7, with 10 bases fitting TRBD2. The CDR3 totals 16 residues. J gave up 5 bases and V 5 bases, and 12 bases lay outside the gene matches. The germline CDR1 and CDR2 sequences are SEHNR and FQNEAQ (reference sequence). As DNA, the CDR3 is TGTGCCAGCAGCCTGACCTCGGGACTAGCGAGTCACGAGCAGTACTTC. Protein: CASSLTSGLASHEQYF.

The V gene is TRBV7-8, the J gene TRBJ2-3; D gene unclear. The CDR3 is made up of 15 amino acids. Germline V gene sequence: CDR1 SGHVS, CDR2 FQNEAQ. V lost 3 bases and J lost 3, with 13 bases in between. This chain's CDR3 is CASSLPGARTDTQYF. As DNA, the CDR3 is TGTGCCAGCAGCTTGCCGGGTGCCCGGACAGATACGCAGTATTTT.